This TCR beta chain is from a study of blood T cell repertoires in COVID-19. Germline V lookup: CDR1 SGHTA, CDR2 FQGNSA. The V gene lost 8 bases and the J gene lost 3 bases, with 14 bases spanning the gap. CDR3 length: 14 amino acids. In the original workflow: Amplifying reference gene primers gave estimates of nucleated cell counts. Clones were read by immunoSEQ multiplex PCR, and TCRdb kept only the in-frame ones, dropping some. Clone size and the V and J calls come from that table; the DNA yielded D and trimming. The sample carries 85,000 to 130,000 clones, 84% recorded once. The sequence was collected from a man aged 60 to 69 with acute or convalescent COVID-19. The rearrangement joins TRBV7-2 to TRBJ2-1, with D tentatively TRBD1 (6 bases). The sample consisted of peripheral blood. CDR3: CASPKRGIYNEQFF. The CDR3 DNA follows: TGTGCCAGCCCCAAAAGGGGGATCTACAATGAGCAGTTCTTC.